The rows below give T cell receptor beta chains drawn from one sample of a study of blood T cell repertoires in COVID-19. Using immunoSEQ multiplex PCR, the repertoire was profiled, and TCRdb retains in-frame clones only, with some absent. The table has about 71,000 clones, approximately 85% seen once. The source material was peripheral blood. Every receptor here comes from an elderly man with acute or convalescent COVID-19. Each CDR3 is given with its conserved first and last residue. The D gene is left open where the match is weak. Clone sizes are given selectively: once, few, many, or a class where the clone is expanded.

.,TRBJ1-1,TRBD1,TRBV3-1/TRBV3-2,TGTGCCAGCAGACAAGGGACAGGTCGGACTGAAGCTTTCTTT,CASRQGTGRTEAFF
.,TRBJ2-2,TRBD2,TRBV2,TGTGCCAGCAGTATTAGCGGGGTATACACCGGGGAGCTGTTTTTT,CASSISGVYTGELFF
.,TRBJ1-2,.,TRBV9,TGTGCCAGCAGCGCCGACACCTATGGCTACACCTTC,CASSADTYGYTF
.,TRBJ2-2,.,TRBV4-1,TGCGCCAGCAGCCAAGGAGGGCGAGGCACCGGGGAGCTGTTTTTT,CASSQGGRGTGELFF
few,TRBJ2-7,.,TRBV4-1,TGCGCCAGCAGCCCAAGTTCAGGCAACGCCTACGAGCAGTACTTC,CASSPSSGNAYEQYF
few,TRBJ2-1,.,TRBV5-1,TGCGCCAGCAGCTTGGGGGGATACACGCGGGATGAGCAGTTCTTC,CASSLGGYTRDEQFF
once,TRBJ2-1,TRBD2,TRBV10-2,TGCGCCAGCAGGAGACTAGCGGGTCTCTCCTACAATGAGCAGTTCTTC,CASRRLAGLSYNEQFF
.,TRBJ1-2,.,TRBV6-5,TGTGCCAGCAGTCCTGGCGGCCGCTATGGCTACACCTTC,CASSPGGRYGYTF
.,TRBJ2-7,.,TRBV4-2,TGTGCCAGCAGCCAAGCCGGACATAACGAGCAGTACTTC,CASSQAGHNEQYF
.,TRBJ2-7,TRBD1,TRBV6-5,TGTGCCAGCAGTTACTCAGGCACAGGGGATTACGAGCAGTACTTC,CASSYSGTGDYEQYF
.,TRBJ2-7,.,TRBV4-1,TGCGCCAGCAGCCAAGATGAGAGGAGGCAGTACTTC,CASSQDERRQYF
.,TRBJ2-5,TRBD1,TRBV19,TGTGCCAGTACCCCAGGGACAGGGGAAGAGACCCAGTACTTC,CASTPGTGEETQYF
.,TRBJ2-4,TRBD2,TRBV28,TGTGCCAGCCGTCCGACTGGACTAGCGGTAGCCAAAAACATTCAGTACTTC,CASRPTGLAVAKNIQYF
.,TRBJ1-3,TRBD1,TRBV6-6,TGTGCCAGCATCCTCCGGCAGGGGGATAACACCATATATTTT,CASILRQGDNTIYF
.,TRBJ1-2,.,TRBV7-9,TGTGCCAGCAGCGGGGGGGCAGGTGATGGCTACACCTTC,CASSGGAGDGYTF
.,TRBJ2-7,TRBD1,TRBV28,TGTGCCAGCAGTCCGGGACAGAGCTCCTACGAGCAGTACTTC,CASSPGQSSYEQYF
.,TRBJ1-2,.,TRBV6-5,TGTGCCAGCACCTCTTACAGGGTCGGCTACACCTTC,CASTSYRVGYTF
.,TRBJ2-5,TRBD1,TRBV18,TGTGCCAGCTCATCGGGACAGCAAGAGACCCAGTACTTC,CASSSGQQETQYF
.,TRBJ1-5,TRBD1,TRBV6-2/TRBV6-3,TGTGCCAGCAGTTACCGTACCGGGACAGGGGTTGCGAGCAATCAGCCCCAGCATTTT,CASSYRTGTGVASNQPQHF
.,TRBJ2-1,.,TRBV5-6,TGTGCCAGCAGCCCAGGCCCGAACTACAATGAGCAGTTCTTC,CASSPGPNYNEQFF
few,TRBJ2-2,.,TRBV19,TGTGCCAGTAGGGAGCAGACTGGGACCGGGGAGCTGTTTTTT,CASREQTGTGELFF
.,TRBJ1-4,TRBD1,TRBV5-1,TGCGCCAGCAGCTTGGGGCAGGACAGGGACGGAGAAAAACTGTTTTTT,CASSLGQDRDGEKLFF
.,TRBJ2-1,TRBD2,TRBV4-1,TGCGCCAGCAGCCAAGCCAAACTAGCGGGAGCTGATGATGAGCAGTTCTTC,CASSQAKLAGADDEQFF
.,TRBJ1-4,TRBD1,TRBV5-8,TGTGCCAGCAGCGCCAGGGGGAAAACTAATGAAAAACTGTTTTTT,CASSARGKTNEKLFF
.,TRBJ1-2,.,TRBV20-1,TGCAGTGCTTCAGGACAGTCTGGCTACACCTTC,CSASGQSGYTF
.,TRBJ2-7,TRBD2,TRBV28,TGTGCCACCACTAAAACAGGACTAGCGGGAGTAAGCGAGCAGTACTTC,CATTKTGLAGVSEQYF